This TCR beta chain was found in a study of blood T cell repertoires in COVID-19. Data came from immunoSEQ multiplex PCR; TCRdb stores just in-frame clones and leaves some out. This sample has fewer than 250,000 clones, with 84% found just once. It was within 2 weeks before study entry that exposed participants met a COVID-19 case. The receptor was isolated from a woman in her 30s who had been exposed to COVID-19. Sequencing was done on a sample of PBMCs or T cells enriched from blood (not recorded which).

CDR3 sequence reads: CASSQGDRGNTEAFF. CDR3 bases: TGCGCCAGCAGCCAAGGGGACAGGGGGAACACTGAAGCTTTCTTT. The chain links TRBV4-1 to TRBJ1-1, with 10 bases that match TRBD1. Germline V CDR1 and CDR2: MGHRA, YSYEKL. CDR3 length: 15 residues. J lost 1 base, V lost 1 base, and 0 bases had no gene match.